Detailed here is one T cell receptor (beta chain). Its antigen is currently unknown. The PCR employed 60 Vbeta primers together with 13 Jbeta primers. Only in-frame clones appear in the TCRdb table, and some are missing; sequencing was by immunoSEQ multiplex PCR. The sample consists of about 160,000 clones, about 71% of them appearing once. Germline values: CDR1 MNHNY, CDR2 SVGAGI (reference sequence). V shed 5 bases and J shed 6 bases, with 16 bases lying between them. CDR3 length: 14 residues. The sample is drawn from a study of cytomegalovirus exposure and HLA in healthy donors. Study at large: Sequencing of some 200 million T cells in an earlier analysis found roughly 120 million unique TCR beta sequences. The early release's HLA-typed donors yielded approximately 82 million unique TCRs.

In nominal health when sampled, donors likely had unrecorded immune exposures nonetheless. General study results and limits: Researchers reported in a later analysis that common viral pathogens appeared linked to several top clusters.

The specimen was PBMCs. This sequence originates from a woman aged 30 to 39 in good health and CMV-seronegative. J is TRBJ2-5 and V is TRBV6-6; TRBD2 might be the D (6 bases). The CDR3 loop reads CASSPSRDLKTQYF. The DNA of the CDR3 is TGTGCCAGCAGTCCCTCGCGGGATTTAAAGACCCAGTACTTC.